This TCR beta chain was captured in a study of persistence of HIV-infected CD4 T cells. Per the germline V gene, CDR1 is KGHSH and CDR2 is LQKENI. V lost 3 bases and J lost 6, with 6 bases in between. This CDR3 has 13 residues. The stimulus was lysate of CMV-infected fibroblasts, 9 to 10 ug/mL. CD4+ T cells upregulating both CD40 ligand and CD69 were sorted as responding cells. Stimulated PBMCs had first been depleted of CD8+ T cells. This was the immunoSEQ version 4 assay in survey mode. The protocol was immunoSEQ multiplex PCR, while the TCRdb copy is restricted to in-frame clones and leaves out a portion. The profile shows about 13,000 clones, roughly 70% of them singletons. The table lists this clone with a few counts. The target antigen is unknown. General study results and limits: Degenerate expanded CDR3beta sequences were enriched among CMV- and Gag-responding cells. TCR analyses could not target the rare provirus-carrying CMV-responding cells. CMV- and Gag-responding cells had lower TCRbeta richness than CD3/CD28-responding cells.

Material: CD4+ T cells sorted from PBMCs after approximately 20-hour stimulation, obtained from a patient who received antiretroviral therapy. The receptor was derived from an adult man with HIV who was CMV-seropositive. The chain is built from TRBV18 and TRBJ1-6; D remains unclear. Written as DNA, the CDR3 is TGTGCCAGCTCACCGGATTTTAATTCACCCCTCCACTTT. This gives the protein CASSPDFNSPLHF.